A selection of T cell receptor beta chains follows, all from one sample in a study of blood T cell repertoires in COVID-19. TCRdb's table, derived via immunoSEQ multiplex PCR, lists solely in-frame clones and lacks some. The table includes 150,000 to 200,000 clones, under 85% detected once. What was sequenced was peripheral blood. The source of these receptors is a man in his sixties with active or convalescent COVID-19. Both conserved end residues are part of each CDR3. A D gene is named only where the DNA matches it firmly. The size of a clone is reported for some rows only, either as once, few or many, or as a class for expanded clones.

V gene	clone size	D gene	J gene	CDR3 protein	CDR3 DNA
TRBV7-9	-	-	TRBJ2-7	CASSLAATGIYEQYF	TGTGCCAGCAGCTTAGCGGCAACAGGCATCTACGAGCAGTACTTC
TRBV5-1	-	TRBD2	TRBJ2-1	CASSPGTSGNIPNEQFF	TGCGCCAGCAGCCCGGGGACTAGCGGGAACATACCAAATGAGCAGTTCTTC
TRBV6-2/TRBV6-3	-	-	TRBJ2-5	CASSYWDTQETQYF	TGTGCCAGCAGTTACTGGGACACTCAAGAGACCCAGTACTTC
TRBV11-3	-	TRBD2	TRBJ2-1	CASTRDPRGDEQFF	TGTGCCAGCACCCGGGACCCCCGGGGGGATGAGCAGTTCTTC
TRBV7-9	-	TRBD1	TRBJ1-6	CASSLSGGNSPLHF	TGTGCCAGCAGCTTATCAGGGGGTAATTCACCCCTCCACTTT
TRBV7-9	-	-	TRBJ2-6	CASLFSGANVLTF	TGTGCCAGCTTATTTTCTGGGGCCAACGTCCTGACTTTC
TRBV2	-	TRBD2	TRBJ2-1	CASKRTSGDEQFF	TGTGCCAGCAAGCGGACTAGCGGGGATGAGCAGTTCTTC
TRBV7-2	-	TRBD2	TRBJ2-3	CASSLGTSGRAIADTQYF	TGTGCCAGCAGCTTAGGGACTAGCGGGAGGGCCATCGCAGATACGCAGTATTTT
TRBV7-6	-	-	TRBJ2-1	CASSGAQDRGLAGGLDEQFF	TGTGCCAGCAGCGGAGCCCAGGACAGGGGGCTAGCGGGAGGGTTAGATGAGCAGTTCTTC
TRBV5-1	few	-	TRBJ1-1	CASSLSVITEAFF	TGCGCCAGCAGCTTGAGCGTTATCACTGAAGCTTTCTTT
TRBV5-5	few	TRBD1	TRBJ2-7	CASSQPGTGSSYEQYF	TGTGCCAGCAGCCAGCCCGGGACAGGTAGCTCCTACGAGCAGTACTTC
TRBV11-2	-	-	TRBJ1-2	CASSSGGGLGYGYTF	TGTGCCAGCAGTTCCGGGGGCGGACTAGGGTATGGCTACACCTTC
TRBV27	-	-	TRBJ2-3	CASSPSFAQTDTQYF	TGTGCCAGCAGTCCTTCATTCGCACAAACAGATACGCAGTATTTT
TRBV14	-	TRBD1	TRBJ2-7	CASSQRGQVPYEQYF	TGTGCCAGCAGCCAAAGGGGACAGGTCCCCTACGAGCAGTACTTC
TRBV29-1	-	-	TRBJ2-7	CSVAGSSYEQYF	TGCAGCGTTGCCGGGAGCTCCTACGAGCAGTACTTC
TRBV5-6	-	TRBD1	TRBJ2-7	CASSSGQGNYEQYF	TGTGCCAGCAGCTCCGGACAGGGGAACTACGAGCAGTACTTC
TRBV7-2	-	TRBD1	TRBJ2-2	CASSIWTGWHTGELFF	TGTGCCAGCAGCATATGGACAGGGTGGCATACCGGGGAGCTGTTTTTT
TRBV4-2	-	TRBD1	TRBJ1-5	CASSLQGKDQPQHF	TGTGCCAGCAGCTTACAGGGGAAGGATCAGCCCCAGCATTTT
TRBV24-1	-	TRBD1	TRBJ2-1	CATSDPGDRGYNEQFF	TGTGCCACCAGTGACCCCGGGGACAGGGGATACAATGAGCAGTTCTTC
TRBV20-1	-	TRBD1	TRBJ1-1	CSASSDRETEAFF	TGCAGTGCCAGTTCGGACAGGGAAACTGAAGCTTTCTTT
TRBV7-9	-	TRBD1	TRBJ1-2	CASSSNSPPGQGNYGYTF	TGTGCCAGCAGCTCCAATAGCCCCCCGGGACAGGGGAACTATGGCTACACCTTC
TRBV5-1	-	-	TRBJ1-4	CASSLGAPSTNEKLFF	TGCGCCAGCAGCTTGGGAGCACCTTCAACTAATGAAAAACTGTTTTTT
TRBV7-2	once	TRBD2	TRBJ2-5	CASTYGSAGYGSETQYF	TGTGCCAGCACCTACGGGTCAGCGGGATACGGGAGTGAGACCCAGTACTTC
TRBV20-1	-	-	TRBJ1-5	CSASLQGSGNQPQHF	TGCAGTGCTAGTCTACAGGGAAGTGGCAATCAGCCCCAGCATTTT
TRBV6-5	-	TRBD2	TRBJ2-7	CASQRGPSSYEQYF	TGTGCCAGCCAGCGGGGGCCTTCCTCCTACGAGCAGTACTTC
TRBV24-1	-	TRBD2	TRBJ2-1	CATSGTGRTINEQFF	TGTGCCACCAGTGGAACCGGGAGGACCATCAATGAGCAGTTCTTC
TRBV19	-	-	TRBJ1-2	CASSPFRGTSNYGYTF	TGTGCCAGTAGTCCATTTAGGGGGACATCTAACTATGGCTACACCTTC
TRBV6-5	once	-	TRBJ2-1	CASSYSGQREQFF	TGTGCCAGCAGTTACTCGGGCCAACGTGAGCAGTTCTTC
TRBV27	-	-	TRBJ2-3	CASSLRSRITDTQYF	TGTGCCAGCAGTTTACGGTCGCGGATCACAGATACGCAGTATTTT
TRBV6-5	-	-	TRBJ2-7	CASSYSMGGRYEQYF	TGTGCCAGCAGTTACTCGATGGGGGGACGCTACGAGCAGTACTTC
TRBV7-6	-	TRBD1	TRBJ1-1	CASSSRDRGPGAFF	TGTGCCAGCTCGTCTCGGGACAGGGGCCCGGGGGCTTTCTTT
TRBV9	-	-	TRBJ1-3	CASSVVTGSGNTIYF	TGTGCCAGCAGCGTAGTCACAGGGTCTGGAAACACCATATATTTT
TRBV12-3/TRBV12-4	-	-	TRBJ2-3	CASMVEDTQYF	TGTGCCAGTATGGTAGAAGATACGCAGTATTTT
TRBV5-1	-	TRBD1	TRBJ2-7	CASSHWDRDSYEQYF	TGCGCCAGCAGTCATTGGGACAGGGATTCCTACGAGCAGTACTTC
TRBV7-9	-	TRBD2	TRBJ2-2	CASSSLQGAWTSGRTNTGELFF	TGTGCCAGCAGCAGTTTACAGGGGGCTTGGACTAGCGGGAGGACTAACACCGGGGAGCTGTTTTTT
TRBV18	-	-	TRBJ2-3	CASSPLRSRGDTQYF	TGTGCCAGCTCACCACTACGATCTAGGGGAGATACGCAGTATTTT
TRBV28	-	-	TRBJ1-3	CASSSGGKGNTIYF	TGTGCCAGCAGTTCGGGGGGTAAAGGAAACACCATATATTTT
TRBV7-6	-	-	TRBJ1-4	CASSLQVFEKLFF	TGTGCCAGCAGTTTGCAGGTTTTTGAAAAACTGTTTTTT
TRBV7-6	once	TRBD1	TRBJ2-2	CASSYPGQGDTGELFF	TGTGCCAGCAGCTATCCGGGACAGGGTGACACCGGGGAGCTGTTTTTT
TRBV5-1	-	TRBD2	TRBJ2-7	CASSVNSGSWGEQYF	TGCGCCAGCAGCGTCAATAGCGGGAGCTGGGGCGAGCAGTACTTC